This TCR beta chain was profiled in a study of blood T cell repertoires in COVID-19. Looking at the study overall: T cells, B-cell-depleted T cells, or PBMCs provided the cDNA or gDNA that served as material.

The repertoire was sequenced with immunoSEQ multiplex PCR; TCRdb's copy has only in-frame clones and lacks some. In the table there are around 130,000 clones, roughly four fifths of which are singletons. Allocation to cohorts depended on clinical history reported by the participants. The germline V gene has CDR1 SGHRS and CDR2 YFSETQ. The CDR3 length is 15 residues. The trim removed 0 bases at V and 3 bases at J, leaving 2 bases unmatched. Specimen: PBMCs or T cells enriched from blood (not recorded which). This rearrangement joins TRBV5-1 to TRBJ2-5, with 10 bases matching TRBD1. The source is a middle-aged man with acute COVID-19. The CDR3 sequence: CASSLVGTGEETQYF. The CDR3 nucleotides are TGCGCCAGCAGCTTGGTGGGGACAGGGGAAGAGACCCAGTACTTC.